The 31 T cell receptor beta chains given below trace back to one sample, sequenced in a study of OX40 agonist ivuxolimab in advanced cancers. Profiled with immunoSEQ multiplex PCR; TCRdb holds only in-frame clones, not every one. The data contain some 90,000 clones, 92% of them singletons. Specimen: CD4+ or CD8+ T cells sorted from blood, collected in a trial of the OX40 agonist ivuxolimab. Source of these receptors: an adult with an advanced solid tumor such as melanoma, head and neck, liver or kidney cancer.

The chain joins TRBV7-3 to TRBJ2-6, with D uncertain. Trimming shortened V by 2 bases and J by 1 base, and 9 bases separated the two germline ends. The CDR3 runs to 16 residues. Germline CDR1 SGHTA, CDR2 FQGTGA. CDR3 loop: CASSLPLGSGANVLTF. The CDR3 coding sequence is TGTGCCAGCAGCTTACCCCTCGGTTCTGGGGCCAACGTCCTGACTTTC.

The rearrangement joins TRBV5-1 to TRBJ2-2; D perhaps matches TRBD2 (5 bases). The CDR3 consists of 16 residues. Germline CDR1 SGHRS, CDR2 YFSETQ. V dropped 0 bases and J dropped 1 base, with 10 bases sitting between them. The CDR3, as DNA: TGCGCCAGCAGCTTGGTTGGCGGGCGGAACACCGGGGAGCTGTTTTTT. Translating it yields CASSLVGGRNTGELFF.

The chain joins TRBV28 to TRBJ2-5; a weak D match, TRBD1 (5 bases). Germline CDR1 and CDR2: MDHEN and SYDVKM. Trimming stripped 3 bases from V and 7 bases from J, with 15 bases between. The CDR3 covers 14 residues. In DNA form, the CDR3 reads TGTGCCAGCAGTTTTGGTCTCTTTAGGGGGACCCAGTACTTC. Translation gives CASSFGLFRGTQYF. Based on the CDR3 plus reference TRBV28 and TRBJ2-5, the full variable domain is DVKVTQSSRYLVKRTGEKVFLECVQDMDHENMFWYRQDPGLGLRLIYFSYDVKMKEKGDIPEGYSVSREKKERFSLILESASTNQTSMYLCASSFGLFRGTQYFGPGTRLLVL.

This rearrangement joins TRBV18 to TRBJ2-7, with TRBD2 matching 7 bases. Germline V gives CDR1 KGHSH, CDR2 LQKENI. V trimming: 3 bases; J trimming: 1 base; junction bases outside the gene matches: 9. CDR3 length: 16 amino acids. CDR3 protein: CASSPGRAGVSYEQYF. CDR3 nucleotides: TGTGCCAGCTCACCTGGTCGGGCGGGAGTATCCTACGAGCAGTACTTC. The whole variable domain, remainder taken from reference TRBV18 and TRBJ2-7, is NAGVMQNPRHLVRRRGQEARLRCSPMKGHSHVYWYRQLPEEGLKFMVYLQKENIIDESGMPKERFSAEFPKEGPSILRIQQVVRGDSAAYFCASSPGRAGVSYEQYFGPGTRLTVT.

The chain combines TRBV28 with TRBJ2-4; the D gene is possibly TRBD2 (5 bases). This CDR3 is built from 14 residues. CDR1 is MDHEN and CDR2 is SYDVKM in the germline V gene. V was trimmed by 10 bases and J by 0 bases, leaving 13 bases between them. CDR3 in amino acids: CATGRGIAKNIQYF. As DNA, the CDR3 is TGTGCCACGGGTAGAGGGATAGCCAAAAACATTCAGTACTTC.

This chain joins TRBV30 and TRBJ2-2, with a possible D match to TRBD2 (6 bases). There are 15 residues in the CDR3. Germline CDR1 is GTSNPN and CDR2 is SVGIG (reference sequence). V lost 0 bases, J lost 0 bases, and 8 bases lay in between. This CDR3 reads CAWSVGGSNTGELFF. The CDR3 coding sequence is TGTGCCTGGAGTGTTGGGGGGTCGAACACCGGGGAGCTGTTTTTT.

The V call is TRBV7-9, the J call TRBJ2-2, with D unresolved. V gave up 4 bases and J gave up 5 bases, with 5 bases separating them. Germline CDR1 is SEHNR and CDR2 is FQNEAQ (reference sequence). The CDR3 totals 12 residues. CDR3 sequence (DNA): TGTGCCAGCAGCTCCTCGACCGGGGAGCTGTTTTTT. The encoded protein is CASSSSTGELFF.

The genes are TRBV7-2 and TRBJ2-5; D is possibly TRBD1 (5 bases). The V gene's germline CDR1 is SGHTA and CDR2 FQGNSA. The CDR3 contains 14 residues. Between the trimmed V and J ends, which lost 1 base and 1 base, there was a span of 7 bases. The CDR3 nucleotides are TGTGCCAGCAGCTTAGGACAGAGCCAAGAGACCCAGTACTTC. Protein sequence: CASSLGQSQETQYF.

This chain joins TRBV6-1 and TRBJ1-5; tentative D call: TRBD1 (6 bases). The CDR3 totals 18 residues. The germline V gene encodes CDR1 MNHNS and CDR2 SASEGT. V dropped 3 bases and J dropped 0 bases, with 18 bases sitting between them. The CDR3, as DNA: TGTGCCAGCAGTGACCCGGGTAGGGGGGCTTATAGCAATCAGCCCCAGCATTTT. It yields the protein CASSDPGRGAYSNQPQHF.

V and J are TRBV28 and TRBJ1-5; 11 bases fit TRBD1. Losses at the gene ends were 6 bases for V and 5 bases for J; bases not matched to a gene: 0. Germline V gene sequence: CDR1 MDHEN, CDR2 SYDVKM. The CDR3 runs to 13 residues. CDR3 coding DNA: TGTGCCAGCAGGGACAGGGGGCATCAGCCCCAGCATTTT. It is translated as CASRDRGHQPQHF.

The chain couples TRBV7-2 to TRBJ2-2, with D perhaps TRBD2 (5 bases). This CDR3 is 15 amino acids long. Germline loops: CDR1 SGHTA, CDR2 FQGNSA. Deletions cut 1 base from V and 4 bases from J, with 10 bases between. The DNA for the CDR3 is TGTGCCAGCAGCTTAGACCAGCGGACCACCGGGGAGCTGTTTTTT. Amino acid sequence: CASSLDQRTTGELFF.

The chain carries TRBV10-3 and TRBJ1-4, with D perhaps TRBD1 (5 bases). The CDR3 runs to 16 residues. Germline V gene lookup returns CDR1 ENHRY and CDR2 SYGVKD. Deletions cut 0 bases from V and 1 base from J, with 9 bases between. The CDR3 nucleotides read TGTGCCATCAGTGAGTCGATGGGGGTAACTAATGAAAAACTGTTTTTT. Its protein is CAISESMGVTNEKLFF.

V usage is TRBV4-1 and J usage is TRBJ2-1, with 7 bases matching TRBD2. The trim removed 0 bases at V and 8 bases at J, leaving 13 bases unmatched. The CDR3 has 17 amino acids. The germline V gene encodes CDR1 MGHRA and CDR2 YSYEKL. CDR3 protein: CASSQDRAHPRGDEQFF. The CDR3 nucleotides read TGCGCCAGCAGCCAAGACCGGGCACATCCTCGGGGGGATGAGCAGTTCTTC.

The rearrangement uses TRBV7-2 and TRBJ2-7; 7 bases align to TRBD2. CDR3 length: 17 amino acids. Germline-derived CDR1 and CDR2 are SGHTA and FQGNSA. Trimming took 2 bases from V and 1 from J; bases not matched to a gene: 11. The CDR3 sequence: CASSLRAGSRDSYEQYF. CDR3 nucleotides: TGTGCCAGCAGCTTACGAGCGGGGTCTAGGGATTCCTACGAGCAGTACTTC.

The chain uses TRBV11-3 and TRBJ1-1, with 7 nucleotides matching TRBD1. The germline gives CDR1 SGHNT, CDR2 YENEEA. The CDR3 is made up of 15 amino acids. Germline trimming cut 6 bases from V and 1 base from J; bases unmatched to any gene: 8. CDR3 residues: CASRFIRGGNTEAFF. CDR3 sequence (DNA): TGTGCCAGCAGATTCATCAGGGGGGGGAACACTGAAGCTTTCTTT.

The chain recombines TRBV11-2 with TRBJ2-5; D is unresolved. Trimming stripped 1 base from V and 2 bases from J, with 8 bases between. The CDR3 spans 14 residues. Per germline, CDR1 SGHAT and CDR2 FQNNGV. CDR3 amino acids: CASSLGAEQETQYF. As DNA, the CDR3 is TGTGCCAGCAGCTTAGGTGCGGAGCAAGAGACCCAGTACTTC.

The chain links TRBV5-4 to TRBJ2-7, with D possibly TRBD2 on 5 matching bases. CDR3 length: 14 residues. The germline V gene encodes CDR1 SGHNT and CDR2 YYREEE (reference sequence). V lost 3 bases and J lost 7, with 17 bases in between. The CDR3 coding sequence is TGTGCCAGCAGCTCGAGGGAACCTGTGGTAGAGCAGTACTTC. Its translation is CASSSREPVVEQYF. Together with reference TRBV5-4 and TRBJ2-7, the CDR3 gives the full variable domain: ETGVTQSPTHLIKTRGQQVTLRCSSQSGHNTVSWYQQALGQGPQFIFQYYREEENGRGNFPPRFSGLQFPNYSSELNVNALELDDSALYLCASSSREPVVEQYFGPGTRLTVT.

In regard to this clone: The sample contains more than one DNA sequence encoding this CDR3. The V and J genes are TRBV28 and TRBJ2-7; 7 nucleotides line up with TRBD1. V gave up 6 bases and J gave up 3 bases; unmatched junction bases: 8. CDR3 length equals 14 residues. The germline gives CDR1 MDHEN, CDR2 SYDVKM. CDR3 loop: CASSSPGQYYEQYF. The DNA of the CDR3 is TGTGCCAGCAGCTCCCCGGGACAGTACTACGAGCAGTACTTC.

This chain connects TRBV2 to TRBJ2-5; TRBD2 agrees at 9 bases. V was clipped by 5 bases and J by 5 bases; unmatched bases: 12. This CDR3 is 16 amino acids long. Germline V lookup: CDR1 SNHLY, CDR2 FYNNEI. CDR3 sequence reads: CASSRTLAGSEETQYF. The CDR3 DNA follows: TGTGCCAGCAGTAGGACCCTAGCGGGAAGTGAGGAGACCCAGTACTTC.

The V call is TRBV6-1, the J call TRBJ1-3; D unresolved. The germline gives CDR1 MNHNS, CDR2 SASEGT. This CDR3 comprises 14 residues. V was cut by 3 bases and J by 2 bases, with 8 bases left in between. This CDR3 reads CASSETLAGNTIYF. CDR3 sequence (DNA): TGTGCCAGCAGTGAGACTCTTGCTGGAAACACCATATATTTT.

J is TRBJ2-2 and V is TRBV19; D uncertain. The germline V and J ends were trimmed by 8 bases and 1 base, with 14 bases remaining between them. The length of the CDR3 is 15 residues. Per germline, CDR1 LNHDA and CDR2 SQIVND (reference sequence). The CDR3 coding sequence is TGTGCCAGTGGGAAACGGACGGAGAACACCGGGGAGCTGTTTTTT. Residues: CASGKRTENTGELFF.

This rearrangement joins TRBV18 to TRBJ2-5; D may match TRBD1 or TRBD2 (6 bases each). Near its end, the DNA agrees better with TRBJ2-7, so the J call may be wrong. The CDR3 runs 15 residues. The V gene's germline CDR1 is KGHSH and CDR2 LQKENI. The CDR3 sequence is CASSPGGGITGEQYF. CDR3 DNA sequence: TGTGCCAGCTCACCAGGGGGCGGGATCACTGGCGAGCAGTACTTC.

This sequence joins TRBV5-1 and TRBJ2-4; D remains unclear. This CDR3 contains 16 residues. Germline assignment: CDR1 SGHRS and CDR2 YFSETQ. Trimming pared 0 bases from V and 3 bases from J, leaving 13 bases between. The CDR3 nucleotides read TGCGCCAGCAGCTTGGGCCCGACCACGGTCAAAAACATTCAGTACTTC. Translating gives CASSLGPTTVKNIQYF.

The CDR3 loop is CASSSSRVTDTQYF. The CDR3 nucleotides read TGTGCCAGCAGTTCTTCACGAGTCACAGATACGCAGTATTTT. The V gene is TRBV6-1, the J gene TRBJ2-3; no clear D gene. Trimming stripped 5 bases from V and 2 bases from J, with 11 bases between. The CDR3 covers 14 residues. CDR1 and CDR2 (germline): MNHNS, SASEGT.

V is TRBV7-3 and J is TRBJ2-3; D is possibly TRBD1 (5 bases). V was clipped by 1 base and J by 2 bases, with 7 bases between them. CDR3 size: 14 residues. CDR1 is SGHTA and CDR2 is FQGTGA in the germline V gene. The CDR3 loop is CASSLKGFTDTQYF. The CDR3 DNA reads TGTGCCAGCAGCTTAAAGGGGTTCACAGATACGCAGTATTTT. The full variable domain, with the rest looked up from reference TRBV7-3 and TRBJ2-3, is GAGVSQTPSNKVTEKGKYVELRCDPISGHTALYWYRQSLGQGPEFLIYFQGTGAADDSGLPNDRFFAVRPEGSVSTLKIQRTERGDSAVYLCASSLKGFTDTQYFGPGTRLTVL.

The rearrangement links TRBV19 to TRBJ2-1; D is uncertain. Trimming removed 6 bases at V and 9 bases at J, with 12 bases between. Germline lookup yields CDR1 LNHDA and CDR2 SQIVND (reference sequence). The CDR3 is 12 amino acids. DNA of the CDR3: TGTGCCAGTAGCCTCCTTCGAGCTGAGCAGTTCTTC. Amino acids: CASSLLRAEQFF.

The sample holds one count of this clone. This rearrangement joins TRBV5-5 to TRBJ1-4; TRBD1 agrees at 12 bases. This CDR3 is built from 16 residues. Trimming at V came to 4 bases and at J to 2 bases, leaving 3 bases not matched to a gene. Germline values: CDR1 SGHKS, CDR2 YYEKEE (reference sequence). The CDR3 DNA is TGTGCCAGCAGCCGGGACAGGGGGCGGACTAATGAAAAACTGTTTTTT. Its protein product is CASSRDRGRTNEKLFF.

V gene TRBV10-1 combines with J gene TRBJ2-2, with a weak D call TRBD2 (7 bases). The CDR3 runs 18 residues. Germline V gene lookup returns CDR1 WNHNN and CDR2 SYGVQD (reference sequence). V lost 3 bases and J lost 2, with 19 bases in between. The CDR3 loop reads CASSDRAGVGGNTGELFF. The CDR3 DNA reads as TGCGCCAGCAGTGATCGGGCGGGAGTAGGGGGAAACACCGGGGAGCTGTTTTTT.

This clone showed up just once. The chain links TRBV6-6 to TRBJ2-7; the D gene is possibly TRBD2 (5 bases). This CDR3 region has 14 residues. Germline-derived CDR1 and CDR2 are MNHNY and SVGAGI (reference sequence). The V end lost 6 bases, the J end lost 7 bases, and 19 bases lay between the germline ends. CDR3 bases: TGTGCCAGCAGCCTGAACTACCTGTCGGGGGAGCAGTACTTC. It codes for CASSLNYLSGEQYF.

This clone came up once. The rearrangement links TRBV28 to TRBJ1-4; 7 nucleotides line up with TRBD1. Per germline, CDR1 MDHEN and CDR2 SYDVKM. CDR3 length equals 14 residues. V lost 4 bases and J lost 3; bases outside the gene matches: 2. CDR3 nucleotide sequence: TGTGCCAGCAGTTCCGGGACAGCTAATGAAAAACTGTTTTTT. Its translation is CASSSGTANEKLFF. Complete variable domain (other parts from reference TRBV28 and TRBJ1-4): DVKVTQSSRYLVKRTGEKVFLECVQDMDHENMFWYRQDPGLGLRLIYFSYDVKMKEKGDIPEGYSVSREKKERFSLILESASTNQTSMYLCASSSGTANEKLFFGSGTQLSVL.

This chain links TRBV5-5 with TRBJ2-7, with 8 bases identical to TRBD2. The CDR3 length is 14 residues. V lost 0 bases and J lost 11; bases outside the gene matches: 10. CDR1 and CDR2 from the germline V gene are SGHKS and YYEKEE (reference sequence). Here the CDR3 DNA reads TGTGCCAGCAGCTTGGATACCGAACTAGCGGTTAAGTACTTC. It is translated as CASSLDTELAVKYF.